A single sample gave rise to the 16 T cell receptor beta chains below, sequenced in a study of radiotherapy plus CTLA-4 blockade in lung cancer. The data were produced by immunoSEQ multiplex PCR, yet TCRdb's version contains in-frame clones alone and is incomplete. Altogether tens of thousands of clones are present, around 77% being singletons, with the ten largest covering around 2.8%. Here the sequenced sample was peripheral blood, taken from a patient treated with radiotherapy plus ipilimumab. The receptors shown here come from a human donor with non-small cell lung cancer who had a complete response to radiotherapy plus ipilimumab.

A few counts support this clone. At one boundary the junction diverges from the germline segment, which might be a read error. The CDR3 here is CASSFRQGGNQPQHF. The CDR3, as DNA: TGTGCCAGCAGCTTCCGACAGGGCGGCAATCAGCCCCAGCATTTT. The genes are TRBV5-3 and TRBJ1-5; TRBD1 matches 7 bases. Being an ORF, TRBV5-3 has a function that is uncertain. The length of the CDR3 is 15 residues.

The chain has TRBV5-1 and TRBJ1-3; D is perhaps TRBD1 (6 bases). Germline V CDR1 and CDR2: SGHRS, YFSETQ. The CDR3 totals 14 residues. The V end was cut by 4 bases, the J end by 1 base, with 9 bases between. CDR3 region: CASSTTGSGNTIYF. The CDR3 DNA is TGCGCCAGCAGCACAACAGGGTCTGGAAACACCATATATTTT.

The chain employs TRBV7-8 and TRBJ2-7, with D perhaps TRBD2 (6 bases). CDR1 and CDR2 (germline): SGHVS, FQNEAQ. This CDR3 is built from 12 residues. Trimming removed 6 bases from V and 7 bases from J, with 13 bases in between. The CDR3 sequence is CASSHRRGEQYF. The CDR3 nucleotides are TGTGCCAGCAGTCACCGCCGGGGGGAGCAGTACTTC.

V is TRBV7-2 and J is TRBJ2-2; D possibly corresponds to TRBD2 (7 bases). This CDR3 contains 13 residues. In germline, CDR1 is SGHTA, CDR2 FQGNSA. The V end was cut by 5 bases, the J end by 7 bases, with 11 bases between. CDR3 protein: CASSPRGGGELFF. CDR3 nucleotide sequence: TGTGCCAGCAGCCCGAGGGGGGGCGGGGAGCTGTTTTTT.

The chain links TRBV2 to TRBJ1-1; a weak D match, TRBD1 (5 bases). V was trimmed by 3 bases and J by 1 base, leaving 9 bases between them. This CDR3 is built from 14 residues. Looked up from germline, CDR1 is SNHLY and CDR2 is FYNNEI. The CDR3 here is CASSDRQGNTEAFF. The CDR3 DNA is TGTGCCAGCAGTGATAGGCAGGGGAACACTGAAGCTTTCTTT.

The chain carries TRBV27 and TRBJ1-2; a possible D gene is TRBD1 (5 bases). V lost 2 bases, J lost 2 bases, and 6 bases lay in between. Germline V gene sequence: CDR1 MNHEY, CDR2 SMNVEV (reference sequence). The CDR3 is 13 amino acids. The CDR3 sequence is CASSLRGNYGYTF. As DNA, the CDR3 is TGTGCCAGCAGTTTACGGGGGAACTATGGCTACACCTTC.

Only a few counts were recorded for this clone. The CDR3 DNA sequence: TGTGCCAGCAGCTGGGAGAGAAACACCATATATTTT. Translating it yields CASSWERNTIYF. J is TRBJ1-3 and V is TRBV5-4; no firm D call. V was shortened by 3 bases and J by 5 bases, with 6 bases between the two germline ends. Per germline, CDR1 SGHNT and CDR2 YYREEE (reference sequence). This CDR3 region has 12 residues.

The gene calls are TRBV7-2 and TRBJ2-3, with 8 bases matching TRBD2. The CDR3 length is 15 residues. The germline gives CDR1 SGHTA, CDR2 FQGNSA. With V trimmed by 5 bases and J by 0 bases, 4 bases remained unmatched. CDR3 in amino acids: CASSPGLASTDTQYF. CDR3 coding DNA: TGTGCCAGCAGCCCCGGACTAGCCAGCACAGATACGCAGTATTTT.

This clone has just a few counts. This chain connects TRBV19 to TRBJ2-7, with 10 bases lining up with TRBD1. Germline values: CDR1 LNHDA, CDR2 SQIVND (reference sequence). The V and J ends lost 1 base and 5 bases, in that order; junction bases with no gene match: 5. The CDR3 is made up of 15 amino acids. Written as DNA, the CDR3 is TGTGCCAGTAGTATAGGACAGGGGGCGAGGCACGAGCAGTACTTC. Amino acids: CASSIGQGARHEQYF.

The gene calls are TRBV25-1 and TRBJ2-5, with 9 bases identical to TRBD1. The J call is in doubt because the DNA end fits TRBJ2-7 better. This CDR3 region has 16 residues. CDR1 and CDR2 from the germline V gene are MGHDK and SYGVNS. The CDR3 bases are TGTGCCAGCAGTGAATATCGACAGGGGGTCAGCCACGAGCAGTACTTC. This sequence encodes CASSEYRQGVSHEQYF.

The rearrangement uses TRBV5-1 and TRBJ2-7; 7 bases line up with TRBD1. Trimming cost V 4 bases and J 3 bases; bases outside gene matches: 7. The CDR3 runs 14 residues. Germline V lookup: CDR1 SGHRS, CDR2 YFSETQ. CDR3 in amino acids: CASSSRDSNYEQYF. CDR3 sequence (DNA): TGCGCCAGCAGCAGCCGGGACAGTAACTACGAGCAGTACTTC.

The chain couples TRBV28 to TRBJ2-7; D is possibly TRBD2 (5 bases). This CDR3 is 15 amino acids long. Trimming took 4 bases from V and 2 from J, leaving 15 bases between them. Per germline, CDR1 MDHEN and CDR2 SYDVKM. CDR3 loop: CASSSSTRATYEQYF. CDR3 DNA sequence: TGTGCCAGCAGTTCCTCCACTAGGGCGACCTACGAGCAGTACTTC.

This clone was observed a single time. The chain joins TRBV4-3 to TRBJ2-1, with D possibly TRBD2 on 8 matching bases. Germline CDR1 is LGHNA and CDR2 is YSLEER. Trimming took off 0 bases at V and 10 bases at J, with 22 bases between the two ends. The CDR3 consists of 17 residues. The CDR3 region is CASSQEGGGGPQGEQFF. The CDR3 nucleotides read TGCGCCAGCAGCCAAGAAGGGGGCGGGGGGCCCCAGGGGGAGCAGTTCTTC.

The rearrangement links TRBV28 to TRBJ2-7; D is possibly TRBD1 (5 bases). Trimming pared 7 bases from V and 5 bases from J, leaving 12 bases between. The germline CDR1 and CDR2 sequences are MDHEN and SYDVKM. The CDR3 is 12 residues long. CDR3 DNA sequence: TGTGCCAGCAATGTCAGGGCCAACGAGCAGTACTTC. Encoded protein: CASNVRANEQYF.

The J gene is TRBJ2-2, the V gene TRBV5-1; 9 nucleotides match TRBD2. From germline, CDR1 is SGHRS and CDR2 YFSETQ. The CDR3 has 16 residues. Trimming at V came to 1 base and at J to 7 bases, leaving 8 bases not matched to a gene. CDR3 sequence reads: CASSLTGASGVGELFF. In DNA form, the CDR3 reads TGCGCCAGCAGCTTGACTGGGGCTAGCGGGGTCGGGGAGCTGTTTTTT.

This rearrangement joins TRBV7-9 to TRBJ1-1; D might be TRBD1 (6 bases). Trimming took 1 base from V and 2 from J, leaving 8 bases between them. The CDR3 sequence is 14 residues long. Looked up from germline, CDR1 is SEHNR and CDR2 is FQNEAQ (reference sequence). In nucleotides, the CDR3 is TGTGCCAGCAGCTTAGGGACAGCTAACACTGAAGCTTTCTTT. Translation: CASSLGTANTEAFF.